This T cell receptor (beta chain) was captured by sequencing in a study of T cells expressing NK-cell markers. Looking at the study overall: Sorted CD3+CD56-NKG2C+, CD3+CD56+NKG2C+ and CD3+CD56+NKG2C- T cells supplied the TCR beta repertoires.

TCRdb re-called the 5' RACE reads; one entry per CDR3 protein, DNA not given. The sample holds about 32,000 distinct CDR3 sequences. CDR1 is MNHEY and CDR2 is SMNVEV in the germline V gene (reference sequence). The CDR3 totals 15 residues. The TCR sequence derives from a woman between 18 and 70 years old in good health. Sequenced: blood T cells: a sorted CD56 or NKG2C T cell subset, CD4+ or CD8+ T cells, or bulk PBMC T cells (not recorded which). The chain is built from TRBV27 and TRBJ2-3; as DNA is missing, the TRBD1 call by TCRdb cannot be tested. CDR3 loop: CASSSPGLAPDTQYF.